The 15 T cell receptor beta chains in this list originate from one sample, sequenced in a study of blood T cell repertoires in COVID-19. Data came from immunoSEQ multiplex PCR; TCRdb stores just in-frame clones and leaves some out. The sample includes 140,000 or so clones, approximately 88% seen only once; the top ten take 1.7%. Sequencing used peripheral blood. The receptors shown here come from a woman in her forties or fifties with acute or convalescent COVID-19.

The CDR3 nucleotides read TGCGCCAGCAGCTTTGCGGGAGGGCCTTGGGATACGCAGTATTTT. This encodes CASSFAGGPWDTQYF. The rearrangement joins TRBV5-1 to TRBJ2-3, with 9 positions matching TRBD2. Germline CDR1 SGHRS, CDR2 YFSETQ. The CDR3 has 15 amino acids. The V gene end was trimmed by 2 bases and the J gene end by 6 bases; junction bases not matched to a gene: 7.

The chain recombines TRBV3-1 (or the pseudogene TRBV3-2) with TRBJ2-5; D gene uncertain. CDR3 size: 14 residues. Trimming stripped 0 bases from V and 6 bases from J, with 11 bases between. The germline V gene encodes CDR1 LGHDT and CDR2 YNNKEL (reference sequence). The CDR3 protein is CASSQEGDLKTQYF. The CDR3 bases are TGTGCCAGCAGCCAAGAGGGCGACCTAAAGACCCAGTACTTC.

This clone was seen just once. The CDR3 coding sequence is TGTGCCAGCAGCTTGGTCGGGACACCGTACAATGAGCAGTTCTTC. Translation: CASSLVGTPYNEQFF. J is TRBJ2-1 and V is TRBV5-6, with D perhaps matching TRBD1 (6 bases). Trimming left V 0 bases short and J 4 bases short, with 11 bases between. The CDR3 is made up of 15 amino acids. The V gene's germline CDR1 is SGHDT and CDR2 YYEEEE. Full variable domain (rest looked up from reference TRBV5-6 and TRBJ2-1): DAGVTQSPTHLIKTRGQQVTLRCSPKSGHDTVSWYQQALGQGPQFIFQYYEEEERQRGNFPDRFSGHQFPNYSSELNVNALLLGDSALYLCASSLVGTPYNEQFFGPGTRLTVL.

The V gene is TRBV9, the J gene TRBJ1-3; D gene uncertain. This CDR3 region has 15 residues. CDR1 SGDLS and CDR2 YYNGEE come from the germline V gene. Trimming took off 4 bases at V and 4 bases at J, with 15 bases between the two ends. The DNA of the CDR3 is TGTGCCAGCAGCTTAGAAGGATGGGAGGGAAACACCATATATTTT. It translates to CASSLEGWEGNTIYF. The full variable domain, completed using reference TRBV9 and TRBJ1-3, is DSGVTQTPKHLITATGQRVTLRCSPRSGDLSVYWYQQSLDQGLQFLIQYYNGEERAKGNILERFSAQQFPDLHSELNLSSLELGDSALYFCASSLEGWEGNTIYFGEGSWLTVV.

The CDR3 loop is CASSQPDRGPNEKLFF. As DNA, the CDR3 is TGCGCCAGCAGCCAGCCCGACAGGGGCCCTAATGAAAAACTGTTTTTT. V is TRBV4-1 and J is TRBJ1-4; 8 nucleotides align to TRBD1. The length of the CDR3 is 16 residues. CDR1 and CDR2 from the germline V gene are MGHRA and YSYEKL. The junction had 6 bases not matched to a gene; V was cut back by 3 bases and J by 3 bases.

CDR3 bases: TGTGCCAGCACATTATCTGGTAGGGGAAATCAGCCCCAGCATTTT. Its translation is CASTLSGRGNQPQHF. This chain links TRBV19 with TRBJ1-5, with a possible D match to TRBD1 (5 bases). Trimming pared 9 bases from V and 4 bases from J, leaving 19 bases between. The length of the CDR3 is 15 residues. CDR1 and CDR2 (germline): LNHDA, SQIVND (reference sequence).

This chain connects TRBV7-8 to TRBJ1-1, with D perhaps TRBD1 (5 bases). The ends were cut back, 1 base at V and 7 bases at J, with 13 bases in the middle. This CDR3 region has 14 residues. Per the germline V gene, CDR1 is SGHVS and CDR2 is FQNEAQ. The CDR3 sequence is CASSLEGANVEAFF. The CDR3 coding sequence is TGTGCCAGCAGCTTAGAAGGGGCTAACGTTGAAGCTTTCTTT. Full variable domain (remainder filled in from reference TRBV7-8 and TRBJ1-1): GAGVSQSPRYKVAKRGQDVALRCDPISGHVSLFWYQQALGQGPEFLTYFQNEAQLDKSGLPSDRFFAERPEGSVSTLKIQRTQQEDSAVYLCASSLEGANVEAFFGQGTRLTVV.

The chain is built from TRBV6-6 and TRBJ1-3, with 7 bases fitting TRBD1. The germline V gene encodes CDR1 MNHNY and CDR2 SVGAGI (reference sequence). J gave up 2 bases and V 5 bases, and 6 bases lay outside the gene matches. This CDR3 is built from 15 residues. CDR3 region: CASSRIQGTGNTIYF. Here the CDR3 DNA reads TGTGCCAGCAGTCGCATACAGGGGACTGGAAACACCATATATTTT.

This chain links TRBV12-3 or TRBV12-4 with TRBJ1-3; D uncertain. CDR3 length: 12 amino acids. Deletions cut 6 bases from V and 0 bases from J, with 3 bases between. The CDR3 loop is CASRRSGNTIYF. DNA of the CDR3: TGTGCCAGCAGGCGCTCTGGAAACACCATATATTTT.

The CDR3 DNA reads as TGCAGTGCTAGTGGGGACAGTAGTCAGCCCCAGCATTTT. This sequence encodes CSASGDSSQPQHF. The chain combines TRBV20-1 with TRBJ1-5; TRBD1 aligns across 7 bases. With 3 bases clipped from V and 6 bases from J, the junction kept 5 bases outside the gene matches. This CDR3 region has 13 residues. Germline V CDR1 and CDR2: DFQATT, SNEGSKA (reference sequence).

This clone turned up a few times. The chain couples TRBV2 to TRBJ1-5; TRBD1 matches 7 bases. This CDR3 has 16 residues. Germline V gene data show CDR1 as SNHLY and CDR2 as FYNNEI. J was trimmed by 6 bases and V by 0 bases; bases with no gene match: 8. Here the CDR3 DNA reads TGTGCCAGCAGTGAAGCGCTTGGAGGGGGCAGTCAGCCCCAGCATTTT. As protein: CASSEALGGGSQPQHF.

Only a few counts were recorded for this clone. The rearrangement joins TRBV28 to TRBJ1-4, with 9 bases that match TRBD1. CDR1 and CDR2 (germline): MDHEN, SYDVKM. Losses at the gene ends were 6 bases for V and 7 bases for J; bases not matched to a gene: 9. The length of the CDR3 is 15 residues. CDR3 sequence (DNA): TGTGCCAGCAGGGGACAGGACAGGGGAATTGAAAAACTGTTTTTT. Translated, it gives CASRGQDRGIEKLFF.

CDR3 coding DNA: TGTGCCAGCAGCTTAAGACAGCGTTCCTACGAGCAGTACTTC. Translated, it gives CASSLRQRSYEQYF. The chain joins TRBV7-2 to TRBJ2-7; TRBD1 is a possible D gene (5 bases). The CDR3 is 14 residues long. The V gene lost 2 bases and the J gene lost 1 base, with 9 bases spanning the gap. CDR1 is SGHTA and CDR2 is FQGNSA in the germline V gene.

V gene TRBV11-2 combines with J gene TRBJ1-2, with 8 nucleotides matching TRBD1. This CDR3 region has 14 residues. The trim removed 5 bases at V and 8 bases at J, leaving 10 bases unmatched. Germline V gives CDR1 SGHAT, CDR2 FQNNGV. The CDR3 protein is CASSLVAGGTGYTF. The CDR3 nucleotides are TGTGCCAGCAGCCTAGTCGCAGGGGGCACAGGCTACACCTTC.

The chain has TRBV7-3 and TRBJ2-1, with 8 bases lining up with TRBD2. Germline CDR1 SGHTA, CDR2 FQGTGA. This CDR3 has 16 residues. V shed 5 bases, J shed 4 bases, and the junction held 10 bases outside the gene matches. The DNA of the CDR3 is TGTGCCAGCAGCCCCTCTGGCGGGGGGACTTACAATGAGCAGTTCTTC. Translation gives CASSPSGGGTYNEQFF.